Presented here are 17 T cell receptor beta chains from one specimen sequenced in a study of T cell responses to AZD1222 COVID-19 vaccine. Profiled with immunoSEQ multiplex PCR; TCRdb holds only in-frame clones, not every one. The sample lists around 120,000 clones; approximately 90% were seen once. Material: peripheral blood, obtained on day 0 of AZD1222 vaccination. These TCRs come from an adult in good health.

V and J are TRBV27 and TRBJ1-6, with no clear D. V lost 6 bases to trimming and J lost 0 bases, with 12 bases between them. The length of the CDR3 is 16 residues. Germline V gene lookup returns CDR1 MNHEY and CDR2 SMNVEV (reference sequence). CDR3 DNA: TGTGCCAGCAGGCCCAACCGCAGCTCCTATAATTCACCCCTCCACTTT. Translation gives CASRPNRSSYNSPLHF.

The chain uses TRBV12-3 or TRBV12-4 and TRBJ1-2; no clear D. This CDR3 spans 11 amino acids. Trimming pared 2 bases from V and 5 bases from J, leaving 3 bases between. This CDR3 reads CASSLNYGYTF. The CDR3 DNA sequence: TGTGCCAGCAGTTTAAATTATGGCTACACCTTC.

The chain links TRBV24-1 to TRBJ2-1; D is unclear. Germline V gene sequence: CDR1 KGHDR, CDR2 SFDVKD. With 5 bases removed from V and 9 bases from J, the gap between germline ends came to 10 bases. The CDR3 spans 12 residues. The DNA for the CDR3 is TGTGCCACCAGTGGGCTAGTAGGTGAGCAGTTCTTC. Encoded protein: CATSGLVGEQFF.

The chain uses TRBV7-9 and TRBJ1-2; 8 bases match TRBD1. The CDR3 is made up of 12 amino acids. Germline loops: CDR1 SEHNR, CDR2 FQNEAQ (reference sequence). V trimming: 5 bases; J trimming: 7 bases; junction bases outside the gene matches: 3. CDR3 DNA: TGTGCCAGCAGCGGACAGGGCGGTGGCTACACCTTC. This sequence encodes CASSGQGGGYTF.

DNA of the CDR3: TGTGCCAGCAGCAGGACAGGCCTCAACACTGAAGCTTTCTTT. Its protein is CASSRTGLNTEAFF. The chain combines TRBV7-8 with TRBJ1-1; 7 bases line up with TRBD1. From germline, CDR1 is SGHVS and CDR2 FQNEAQ. The CDR3 sequence is 14 residues long. With 5 bases clipped from V and 2 bases from J, the junction kept 5 bases outside the gene matches.

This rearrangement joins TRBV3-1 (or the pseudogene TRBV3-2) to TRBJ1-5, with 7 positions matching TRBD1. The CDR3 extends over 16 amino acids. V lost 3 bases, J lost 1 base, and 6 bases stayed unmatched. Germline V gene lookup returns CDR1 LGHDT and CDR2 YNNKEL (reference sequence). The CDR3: CASSHTGEGSNQPQHF. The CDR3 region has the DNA TGTGCCAGCAGCCACACAGGGGAGGGGAGCAATCAGCCCCAGCATTTT.

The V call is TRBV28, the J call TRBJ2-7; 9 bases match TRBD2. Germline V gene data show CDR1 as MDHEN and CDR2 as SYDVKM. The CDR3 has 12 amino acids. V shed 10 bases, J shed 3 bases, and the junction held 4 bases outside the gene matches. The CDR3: CATGTSFYEQYF. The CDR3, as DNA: TGTGCCACCGGGACTAGCTTCTACGAGCAGTACTTC.

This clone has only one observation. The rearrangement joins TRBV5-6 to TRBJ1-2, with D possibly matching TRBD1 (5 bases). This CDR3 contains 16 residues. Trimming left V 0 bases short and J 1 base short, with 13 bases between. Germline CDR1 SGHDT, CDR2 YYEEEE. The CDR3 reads CASSLETDLLNYGYTF. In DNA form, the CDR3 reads TGTGCCAGCAGCTTGGAGACAGATCTTCTTAACTATGGCTACACCTTC.

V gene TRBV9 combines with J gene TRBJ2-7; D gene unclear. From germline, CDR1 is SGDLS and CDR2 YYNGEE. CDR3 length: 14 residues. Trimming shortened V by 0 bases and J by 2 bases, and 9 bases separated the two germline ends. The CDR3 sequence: CASSVGGITYEQYF. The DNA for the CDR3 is TGTGCCAGCAGCGTAGGAGGTATTACCTACGAGCAGTACTTC.

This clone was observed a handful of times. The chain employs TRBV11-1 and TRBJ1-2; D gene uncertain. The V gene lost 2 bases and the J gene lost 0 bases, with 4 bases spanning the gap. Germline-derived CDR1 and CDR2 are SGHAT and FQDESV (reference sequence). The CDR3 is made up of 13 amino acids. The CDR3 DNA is TGTGCCAGCAGCTTATCAACTAACTATGGCTACACCTTC. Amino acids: CASSLSTNYGYTF.

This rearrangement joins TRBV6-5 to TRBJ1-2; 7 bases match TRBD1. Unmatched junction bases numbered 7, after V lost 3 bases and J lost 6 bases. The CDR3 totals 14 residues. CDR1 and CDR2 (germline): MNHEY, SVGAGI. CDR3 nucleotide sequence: TGTGCCAGCAGTTATAAAGGGGGCGCCCATGGCTACACCTTC. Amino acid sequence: CASSYKGGAHGYTF.

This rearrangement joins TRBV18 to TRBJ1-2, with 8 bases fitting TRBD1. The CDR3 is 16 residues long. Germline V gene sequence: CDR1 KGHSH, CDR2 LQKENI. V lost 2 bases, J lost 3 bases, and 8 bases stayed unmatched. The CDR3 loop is CASSPNLQGADYGYTF. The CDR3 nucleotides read TGTGCCAGCTCACCAAACTTGCAGGGGGCGGACTATGGCTACACCTTC.

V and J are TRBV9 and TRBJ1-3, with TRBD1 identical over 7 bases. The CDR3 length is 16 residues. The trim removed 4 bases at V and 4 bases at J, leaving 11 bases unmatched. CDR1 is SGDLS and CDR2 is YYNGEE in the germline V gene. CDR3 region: CASSSGQTAGGNTIYF. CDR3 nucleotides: TGTGCCAGCAGCTCGGGACAGACCGCCGGCGGAAACACCATATATTTT.

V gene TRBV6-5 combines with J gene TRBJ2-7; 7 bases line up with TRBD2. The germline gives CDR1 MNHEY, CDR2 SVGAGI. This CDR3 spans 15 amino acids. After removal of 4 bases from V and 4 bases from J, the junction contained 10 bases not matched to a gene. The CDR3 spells CASSLRQRAGYEQYF. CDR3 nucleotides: TGTGCCAGCAGTTTACGACAACGAGCGGGATACGAGCAGTACTTC.

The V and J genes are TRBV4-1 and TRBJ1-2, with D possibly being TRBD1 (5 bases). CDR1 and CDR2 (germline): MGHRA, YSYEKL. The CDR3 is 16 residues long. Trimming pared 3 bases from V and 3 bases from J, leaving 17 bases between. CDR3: CASSQRILTDHYGYTF. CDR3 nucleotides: TGCGCCAGCAGCCAGCGGATATTGACAGACCACTATGGCTACACCTTC.

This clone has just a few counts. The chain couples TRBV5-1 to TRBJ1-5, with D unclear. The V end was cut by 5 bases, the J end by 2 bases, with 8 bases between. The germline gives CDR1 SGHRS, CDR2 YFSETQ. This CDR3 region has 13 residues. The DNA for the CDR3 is TGCGCCAGCAGTGGGGATGGCAATCAGCCCCAGCATTTT. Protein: CASSGDGNQPQHF.

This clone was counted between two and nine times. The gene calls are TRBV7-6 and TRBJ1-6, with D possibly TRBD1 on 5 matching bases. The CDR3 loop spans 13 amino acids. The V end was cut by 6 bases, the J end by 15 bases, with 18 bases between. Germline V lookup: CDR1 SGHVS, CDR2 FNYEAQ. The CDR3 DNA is TGTGCCAGCAGTACTGGGGGTGCTAGTTTCCTCCACTTT. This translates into CASSTGGASFLHF.